This is a list of T cell receptor beta chains from one sample in a study of regulatory T cells in long-lasting Graves disease. Each CDR3 protein gets one entry after TCRdb re-called the multiplex PCR reads with MiXCR. This sample yields about 290,000 distinct CDR3 sequences, of which 22% are seen a single time; 56% belongs to the top ten. Sample: peripheral blood mononuclear cells (PBMCs), taken when the disease was refractory, from a patient treated with antithyroid drugs. These receptors all stem from a female donor with Graves disease. Each CDR3 is given with its conserved first and last residue. The D gene is left open where the match is weak. A row's size may be missing; if present it is once, few, many or a size class.

TRBD1	-	TRBJ1-5	TRBV19	CASTTTGNRSQPQHF	TGTGCCAGTACCACGACAGGGAATCGGTCGCAGCCCCAGCATTTT
-	many	TRBJ1-1	TRBV7-2	CASSLEGGTEAFF	TGTGCCAGCAGCTTAGAAGGGGGCACTGAAGCTTTCTTT
-	many	TRBJ1-5	TRBV7-8	CASSAPGHSNQPQHF	TGTGCCAGCAGCGCGCCGGGACACAGCAATCAGCCCCAGCATTTT
-	many	TRBJ1-2	TRBV10-3	CAISDGLFVNGYTF	TGTGCCATCAGTGACGGACTATTCGTTAATGGCTACACCTTC
TRBD1	many	TRBJ1-5	TRBV6-2/TRBV6-3	CASSYSMGGGEYQPQHF	TGTGCCAGCAGTTACTCGATGGGAGGGGGCGAATATCAGCCCCAGCATTTT
TRBD1	once	TRBJ1-1	TRBV7-3	CASSFDRGSEAFF	TGTGCCAGCAGCTTTGACAGGGGGTCTGAAGCTTTCTTT
TRBD1	-	TRBJ2-2	TRBV4-3	CASSQWTGNTGELFF	TGCGCCAGCAGCCAATGGACAGGGAACACCGGGGAGCTGTTTTTT
TRBD1	few	TRBJ1-1	TRBV6-1	CASSKDRRNTEAFF	TGTGCCAGCAGTAAGGACAGGAGGAACACTGAAGCTTTCTTT
-	many	TRBJ2-7	TRBV7-2	CASSLGVYEQYF	TGTGCCAGCAGCTTAGGTGTCTACGAGCAGTACTTC
TRBD2	-	TRBJ2-7	TRBV2	CASADVGGLASEQYF	TGTGCCAGCGCTGACGTAGGGGGACTAGCTAGTGAGCAGTACTTC
-	-	TRBJ2-5	TRBV14	CASSQLGDLGETQYF	TGTGCCAGCAGCCAACTAGGAGACCTCGGGGAGACCCAGTACTTC
-	-	TRBJ2-7	TRBV7-2	CASSFGGNSYERYF	TGTGCCAGCAGCTTCGGCGGGAACTCCTACGAGCGGTACTTC
-	many	TRBJ2-5	TRBV12-3/TRBV12-4	CASGGVSETQYF	TGTGCCAGCGGAGGGGTCTCAGAGACCCAGTACTTC
-	many	TRBJ1-5	TRBV12-3/TRBV12-4	CASGTGGVLGNQPQHF	TGTGCCAGCGGAACCGGGGGGGTTTTGGGAAATCAGCCCCAGCATTTT
TRBD1	many	TRBJ1-2	TRBV20-1	CSASGRTGGANYGYTF	TGCAGTGCTAGCGGGCGGACAGGGGGGGCTAACTATGGCTACACCTTC
-	many	TRBJ2-5	TRBV2	CASSGQIQETQYF	TGTGCCAGCAGTGGGCAAATACAAGAGACCCAGTACTTC
-	many	TRBJ1-2	TRBV25-1	CASRDSSYGYTF	TGTGCCAGCAGAGACAGCTCCTATGGCTACACCTTC
-	few	TRBJ2-2	TRBV29-1	CSVRQDLNTGELFF	TGCAGCGTTCGACAGGACTTAAACACCGGGGAGCTGTTTTTT
-	few	TRBJ1-5	TRBV5-1	CASSEEGWQPQHF	TGCGCCAGCAGCGAGGAGGGCTGGCAGCCCCAGCATTTT
TRBD1	few	TRBJ1-2	TRBV4-1	CASSQEGQNYGYTF	TGCGCCAGCAGCCAAGAGGGACAGAACTATGGCTACACCTTC
TRBD2	many	TRBJ2-5	TRBV11-2	CASSSGAPSGRGETQYF	TGTGCCAGCAGCTCGGGGGCCCCCAGCGGGAGGGGCGAGACCCAGTACTTC
-	many	TRBJ2-7	TRBV11-2	CASSLVSVHEQYF	TGTGCCAGCAGCTTAGTTTCGGTTCACGAGCAGTACTTC
-	once	TRBJ2-1	TRBV20-1	CSATPGTEVNEQFF	TGCAGTGCTACCCCCGGGACTGAGGTCAATGAGCAGTTCTTC
-	many	TRBJ1-2	TRBV12-3/TRBV12-4	CASRPMETGGYGYTF	TGTGCCAGCAGACCGATGGAGACAGGCGGCTATGGCTACACCTTC